The 25 T cell receptor beta chains below come from one sample, sequenced in a study of blood T cell repertoires in COVID-19. Using immunoSEQ multiplex PCR, the repertoire was profiled, and TCRdb retains in-frame clones only, with some absent. The data show about 60,000 clones, 75% to 90% seen once. Input material: peripheral blood. These receptors all come from a human donor with acute or convalescent COVID-19. The donor label of this sample is uncertain.

This chain connects TRBV10-3 to TRBJ2-1; possible D gene TRBD2, 7 bases. V was clipped by 10 bases and J by 7 bases, with 23 bases between them. Germline V gene sequence: CDR1 ENHRY, CDR2 SYGVKD. CDR3 length: 15 amino acids. The CDR3 is CASSPLGGGGNEQFF. Written as DNA, the CDR3 is TGTGCCAGCTCACCTTTGGGGGGAGGGGGGAATGAGCAGTTCTTC.

The rearrangement uses TRBV27 and TRBJ1-2; TRBD1 aligns across 7 bases. The germline V gene encodes CDR1 MNHEY and CDR2 SMNVEV (reference sequence). The CDR3 consists of 13 residues. The V segment lost 5 bases and the J segment 6 bases; nucleotides outside the gene matches: 6. CDR3 nucleotide sequence: TGTGCCAGCAGTCAACAGGGGTTTGATGGCTACACCTTC. Its translation is CASSQQGFDGYTF.

The rearrangement links TRBV7-2 to TRBJ2-3; TRBD2 is a possible D gene (6 bases). CDR3 length: 16 amino acids. V gave up 4 bases and J gave up 1 base, with 15 bases separating them. Looked up from germline, CDR1 is SGHTA and CDR2 is FQGNSA. The CDR3 sequence is CASSWELPGGTDTQYF. CDR3 DNA: TGTGCCAGCAGCTGGGAACTACCGGGGGGCACAGATACGCAGTATTTT.

The chain links TRBV10-1 to TRBJ2-2, with D possibly being TRBD1 (5 bases). CDR3 length equals 15 residues. CDR1 WNHNN and CDR2 SYGVQD come from the germline V gene (reference sequence). V dropped 7 bases and J dropped 4 bases, with 16 bases sitting between them. In DNA, the CDR3 is TGCGCCAGCACCGAAAACCCAGGGCCCACCGGGGAGCTGTTTTTT. Protein product: CASTENPGPTGELFF.

The chain recombines TRBV5-1 with TRBJ1-3; D unclear. The CDR3 is 15 residues long. Between the trimmed V and J ends, which lost 2 bases and 4 bases, there was a span of 13 bases. Germline V CDR1 and CDR2: SGHRS, YFSETQ. CDR3 protein: CASSFTESQGNTIYF. The CDR3 DNA follows: TGCGCCAGCAGCTTTACTGAGTCACAGGGAAACACCATATATTTT.

The CDR3: CATSRGTGTGVNTEAFF. DNA of the CDR3: TGTGCCACCAGCAGAGGGACCGGGACAGGGGTGAACACTGAAGCTTTCTTT. The rearrangement links TRBV15 to TRBJ1-1; 10 bases align to TRBD1. Germline V gives CDR1 LNHNV, CDR2 YYDKDF (reference sequence). J gave up 0 bases and V 1 base, and 5 bases lay outside the gene matches. This CDR3 region has 17 residues.

The chain links TRBV6-1 to TRBJ2-7, with TRBD1 as a possible D gene (6 bases). The germline CDR1 and CDR2 sequences are MNHNS and SASEGT. CDR3 length: 15 residues. Trimming stripped 2 bases from V and 7 bases from J, with 18 bases between. In DNA form, the CDR3 reads TGTGCCAGCAGTGAACGACAGGTCCTCGGTCGGGAGCAGTACGTC. It yields the protein CASSERQVLGREQYV.

The CDR3 sequence is CAISESTAGGLTNNEQFF. In nucleotides, the CDR3 is TGTGCCATCAGTGAGTCGACGGCGGGGGGACTCACTAACAATGAGCAGTTCTTC. V and J are TRBV10-3 and TRBJ2-1; 8 bases agree with TRBD2. Germline CDR1 and CDR2: ENHRY and SYGVKD. The CDR3 runs to 18 residues. J gave up 5 bases and V 0 bases, and 12 bases lay outside the gene matches.

The V gene is TRBV27, the J gene TRBJ1-6; a weak D match, TRBD1 (6 bases). This CDR3 is 18 amino acids long. V lost 2 bases, J lost 2 bases, and 16 bases lay in between. In germline, CDR1 is MNHEY, CDR2 SMNVEV (reference sequence). The CDR3 bases are TGTGCCAGCAGTTTAGGGGGCAGGGGTAATACCTATAATTCACCCCTCCACTTT. It translates to CASSLGGRGNTYNSPLHF.

The V call is TRBV18, the J call TRBJ2-6, with 9 bases identical to TRBD2. Per the germline V gene, CDR1 is KGHSH and CDR2 is LQKENI. The CDR3 has 18 amino acids. Trimming cost V 1 base and J 0 bases; bases outside gene matches: 4. CDR3 protein: CASSPQIAGASGANVLTF. The CDR3 nucleotides read TGTGCCAGCTCACCACAAATAGCGGGGGCCTCTGGGGCCAACGTCCTGACTTTC.

This clone was found a few times. V and J are TRBV5-1 and TRBJ2-1; D may be TRBD2 (6 bases). CDR3 length equals 15 residues. CDR1 and CDR2 from the germline V gene are SGHRS and YFSETQ. V shed 2 bases and J shed 6 bases, with 15 bases lying between them. CDR3 bases: TGCGCCAGCAGCTTTATGGTAGCGGCCTCCAATGAGCAGTTCTTC. It specifies CASSFMVAASNEQFF.

The rearrangement links TRBV7-2 to TRBJ2-2, with TRBD2 matching 15 bases. This CDR3 is 17 amino acids long. The V and J ends lost 5 bases and 2 bases, in that order; junction bases with no gene match: 3. From germline, CDR1 is SGHTA and CDR2 FQGNSA. As DNA, the CDR3 is TGTGCCAGCAGCGCGGGACTAGCGGGGGGCAACACCGGGGAGCTGTTTTTT. It encodes CASSAGLAGGNTGELFF.

The V gene is TRBV9, the J gene TRBJ2-1; 9 positions agree with TRBD2. This CDR3 has 15 residues. Germline assignment: CDR1 SGDLS and CDR2 YYNGEE. Trimming at V came to 5 bases and at J to 3 bases, leaving 6 bases not matched to a gene. The CDR3 is CASSFASGIYNEQFF. The CDR3 DNA reads TGTGCCAGCAGTTTCGCTAGCGGGATCTACAATGAGCAGTTCTTC.

This rearrangement joins TRBV3-1 (or the pseudogene TRBV3-2) to TRBJ1-1, with D possibly matching TRBD1 (5 bases). Germline assignment: CDR1 LGHDT and CDR2 YNNKEL (reference sequence). V lost 2 bases, J lost 5 bases, and 9 bases lay in between. The CDR3 covers 13 residues. The CDR3 coding sequence is TGTGCCAGCAGCCAATCAGGGTGGACTGAAGCTTTCTTT. It yields the protein CASSQSGWTEAFF.

This chain joins TRBV7-6 and TRBJ1-1, with D hard to call. CDR1 and CDR2 (germline): SGHVS, FNYEAQ. The CDR3 loop spans 13 amino acids. The V gene lost 1 base and the J gene lost 1 base, with 4 bases spanning the gap. CDR3 sequence (DNA): TGTGCCAGCAGCTTAGAACAGAACACTGAAGCTTTCTTT. Its protein is CASSLEQNTEAFF.

This chain uses TRBV28 with TRBJ1-4; D remains ambiguous. The CDR3 loop spans 14 amino acids. The germline gives CDR1 MDHEN, CDR2 SYDVKM. The V gene lost 5 bases and the J gene lost 0 bases, with 7 bases spanning the gap. The CDR3 is CASSKATTNEKLFF. In DNA form, the CDR3 reads TGTGCCAGCAGTAAAGCGACAACTAATGAAAAACTGTTTTTT.

The chain employs TRBV28 and TRBJ1-2; D ambiguous. Germline lookup yields CDR1 MDHEN and CDR2 SYDVKM. The CDR3 has 13 amino acids. Trimming cost V 2 bases and J 2 bases, with 6 bases left between them. The DNA of the CDR3 is TGTGCCAGCAGTTTAGGCAGAAACTATGGCTACACCTTC. The encoded protein is CASSLGRNYGYTF.

The chain is built from TRBV7-9 and TRBJ1-1, with 7 bases identical to TRBD1. Per the germline V gene, CDR1 is SEHNR and CDR2 is FQNEAQ (reference sequence). The length of the CDR3 is 14 residues. Trimming cost V 6 bases and J 1 base; bases outside gene matches: 5. The CDR3 DNA reads as TGTGCCAGCAGGAAGGGGACAGAGAACACTGAAGCTTTCTTT. Its translation: CASRKGTENTEAFF.

The rearrangement links TRBV24-1 to TRBJ2-4, with D maybe TRBD2 (5 bases). Germline V gives CDR1 KGHDR, CDR2 SFDVKD. Trimming took off 10 bases at V and 0 bases at J, with 9 bases between the two ends. This CDR3 has 13 amino acids. The CDR3 nucleotides are TGTGCCACGGAAGGAGGAGCCAAAAACATTCAGTACTTC. This sequence encodes CATEGGAKNIQYF.

This clone was seen a handful of times. The gene calls are TRBV4-1 and TRBJ2-2, with 9 bases identical to TRBD1. Germline trimming cut 0 bases from V and 5 bases from J; bases unmatched to any gene: 7. In germline, CDR1 is MGHRA, CDR2 YSYEKL. The CDR3 sequence is 17 residues long. In nucleotides, the CDR3 is TGCGCCAGCAGCCAAGATTGGACAGGGGCGGGTACCGGGGAGCTGTTTTTT. It encodes CASSQDWTGAGTGELFF.

This chain links TRBV7-2 with TRBJ2-7; unclear D gene. This CDR3 is built from 14 residues. The germline V gene encodes CDR1 SGHTA and CDR2 FQGNSA. V was pared by 1 base and J by 2 bases, with 9 bases between. CDR3 region: CASSLEAGTYEQYF. The DNA for the CDR3 is TGTGCCAGCAGCTTAGAGGCAGGTACCTACGAGCAGTACTTC.

A single count supports this clone. The chain employs TRBV30 and TRBJ2-1; D is possibly TRBD2 (6 bases). The CDR3 sequence is 14 residues long. The V end lost 4 bases, the J end lost 0 bases, and 10 bases lay between the germline ends. Germline-derived CDR1 and CDR2 are GTSNPN and SVGIG (reference sequence). The chain's CDR3 is CAWTGGASYNEQFF. The CDR3, as DNA: TGTGCCTGGACTGGCGGGGCCTCCTACAATGAGCAGTTCTTC.

The chain is built from TRBV5-4 and TRBJ2-3; 13 positions agree with TRBD2. Unmatched junction bases numbered 9, after V lost 4 bases and J lost 1 base. Germline values: CDR1 SGHNT, CDR2 YYREEE (reference sequence). This CDR3 is built from 18 residues. The CDR3 coding sequence is TGTGCCAGCAGCCGGGGACTAGCGGGATCCAGGGGCACAGATACGCAGTATTTT. Protein product: CASSRGLAGSRGTDTQYF.

The rearrangement uses TRBV19 and TRBJ2-2, with D possibly matching TRBD2 (6 bases). Between the trimmed V and J ends, which lost 8 bases and 7 bases, there was a span of 17 bases. Germline V gene data show CDR1 as LNHDA and CDR2 as SQIVND (reference sequence). The length of the CDR3 is 14 residues. The CDR3 coding sequence is TGTGCCAGTTCACCGGGACTTTCCCGCGGGGAGCTGTTTTTT. It encodes CASSPGLSRGELFF.

This chain connects TRBV7-3 to TRBJ1-2; possible D gene TRBD1, 6 bases. The CDR3 is 13 amino acids. CDR1 SGHTA and CDR2 FQGTGA come from the germline V gene. Deletions cut 2 bases from V and 3 bases from J, with 7 bases between. The CDR3 loop reads CASSLAGDYGYTF. The CDR3, as DNA: TGTGCCAGCAGCTTAGCAGGGGACTATGGCTACACCTTC. The entire variable domain, with the rest obtained from reference TRBV7-3 and TRBJ1-2, is as follows: GAGVSQTPSNKVTEKGKYVELRCDPISGHTALYWYRQSLGQGPEFLIYFQGTGAADDSGLPNDRFFAVRPEGSVSTLKIQRTERGDSAVYLCASSLAGDYGYTFGSGTRLTVV.